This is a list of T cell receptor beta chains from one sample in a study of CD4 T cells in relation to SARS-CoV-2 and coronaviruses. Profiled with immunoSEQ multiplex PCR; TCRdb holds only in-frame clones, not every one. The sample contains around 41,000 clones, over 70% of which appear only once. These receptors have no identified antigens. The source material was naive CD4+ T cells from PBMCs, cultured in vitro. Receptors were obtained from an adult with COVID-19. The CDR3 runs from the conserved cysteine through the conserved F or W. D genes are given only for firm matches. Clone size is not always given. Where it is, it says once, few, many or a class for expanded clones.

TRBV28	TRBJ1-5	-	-	TGTGCCAGCAGTGATCAGCCCCAGCATTTT	CASSDQPQHF
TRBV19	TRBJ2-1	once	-	TGTGCCAGTAGTATAGGAGGGCATACCTACAATGAGCAGTTCTTC	CASSIGGHTYNEQFF
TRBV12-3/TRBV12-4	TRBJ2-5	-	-	TGTGCCAGCAGCGCCGGCGAAGAGACCCAGTACTTC	CASSAGEETQYF
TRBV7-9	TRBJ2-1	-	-	TGTGCCAGCAGCCCTAGAGCATCATCGAATGAGCAGTTCTTC	CASSPRASSNEQFF
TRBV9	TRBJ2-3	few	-	TGTGCCAGCAGCGTAGCTGCCGATACGCAGTATTTT	CASSVAADTQYF
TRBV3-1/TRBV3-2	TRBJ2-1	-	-	TGTGCCAGCAGCCACCGGGAGAAAAATGAGCAGTTCTTC	CASSHREKNEQFF
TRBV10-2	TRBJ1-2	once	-	TGCGCCATCCTCAGGGTCAGTTATGGCTACACCTTC	CAILRVSYGYTF
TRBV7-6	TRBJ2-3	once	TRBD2	TGTGCCAGCAGCTCGAGACCTTTAGCGGGGGGCACAGATACGCAGTATTTT	CASSSRPLAGGTDTQYF
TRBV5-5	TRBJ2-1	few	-	TGTGCCAGCAGCTTGGAGTCAGCGACCTACAATGAGCAGTTCTTC	CASSLESATYNEQFF
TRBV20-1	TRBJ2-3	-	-	TGCAGTGCTAGTTCCGAGAGCACAGATACGCAGTATTTT	CSASSESTDTQYF
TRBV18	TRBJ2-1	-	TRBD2	TGTGCCAGCTCACCACCGGGGACTAGCGAATACAATGAGCAGTTCTTC	CASSPPGTSEYNEQFF
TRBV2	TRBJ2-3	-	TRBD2	TGTGCCAGCAGCGCTTATAGGACTAGCGGGAGAGATACGCAGTATTTT	CASSAYRTSGRDTQYF
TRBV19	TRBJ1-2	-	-	TGTGCCAGTAGTATTATCCTCGGGAACAGGCTTAACTATGGCTACACCTTC	CASSIILGNRLNYGYTF
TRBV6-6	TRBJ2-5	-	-	TGTGCCAGCAGTTACTCGACGACGGACCCAGGGACCCAGTACTTC	CASSYSTTDPGTQYF
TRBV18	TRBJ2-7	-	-	TGTGCCAGCTCACCTGAGCGGGTGTACGAGCAGTACTTC	CASSPERVYEQYF
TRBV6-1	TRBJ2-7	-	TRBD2	TGTGCCAGCAGTGAAGCCCTAGCGGGAGTGCCCTACGAGCAGTACTTC	CASSEALAGVPYEQYF
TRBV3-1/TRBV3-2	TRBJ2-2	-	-	TGTGCCAGCAGCCAAGACGGATACGCCGGGGAGCTGTTTTTT	CASSQDGYAGELFF
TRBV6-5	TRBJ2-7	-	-	TGTGCCAGCGGTAGTTCCTACGAGCAGTACTTC	CASGSSYEQYF
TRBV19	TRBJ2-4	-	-	TGTGCCAGTAAAGATCAGGGCAAGGGAGCCAAAAACATTCAGTACTTC	CASKDQGKGAKNIQYF
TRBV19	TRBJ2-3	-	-	TGTGCCAGTACCACCGGGACAAGCACAGATACGCAGTATTTT	CASTTGTSTDTQYF
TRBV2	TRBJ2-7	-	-	TGTGCCAGCAGTCGACAGTCCTACGAGCAGTACTTC	CASSRQSYEQYF
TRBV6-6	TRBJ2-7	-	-	TGTGCCAGCAACGCTCCTCCCTACGAGCAGTACTTC	CASNAPPYEQYF
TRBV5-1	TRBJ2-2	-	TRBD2	TGCGCCAGCAGCCCGGGGGGTGAGACCGGGGAGCTGTTTTTT	CASSPGGETGELFF